This T cell receptor (beta chain) was sequenced for a study of blood T cell repertoires in COVID-19. Study information: T cells, B-cell-depleted T cells, or PBMCs provided the cDNA or gDNA that served as material.

It was during active infection that Seattle patients were enrolled and then longitudinally followed. Authors' processing steps: Reference gene primers were amplified, and this amplification served to estimate nucleated cell counts. Profiling relied on immunoSEQ multiplex PCR, and the TCRdb table lists in-frame clones only, not all of them. The V and J calls and the clone size are those of that table, but D and trimming were determined from the DNA. The sample lists about 160,000 clones; around 82% were seen once. From germline, CDR1 is SNHLY and CDR2 FYNNEI. The CDR3 spans 15 residues. Trimming left V 7 bases short and J 7 bases short, with 20 bases between. The table lists this clone with a count of one.

The source of this sequence is a woman between 40 and 55 years old with COVID-19, enrolled during active disease. The sample comprised peripheral blood. The V gene is TRBV2, the J gene TRBJ1-5, with D maybe TRBD1 (6 bases). The CDR3 DNA follows: TGTGCCAGCACCGGGGGGGCAGCGATGGACCAGCCCCAGCATTTT. Translating gives CASTGGAAMDQPQHF.